The rows below give T cell receptor beta chains drawn from one sample of a study of cytomegalovirus exposure and HLA in healthy donors. This table comes from immunoSEQ multiplex PCR, and its TCRdb copy is limited to in-frame clones, with some not included. Among about 130,000 clones listed, 70% to 85% were seen once. The sample comprised PBMCs. These receptors were collected from a boy between 2 and 10 years old in good health and CMV-seronegative. The CDR3 runs from the conserved cysteine through the conserved F or W. The D gene is left open where the match is weak. Only part of the rows carry a size: once, few, many, or a class if the clone is expanded.

cdr3_length	clone_size	v_call	d_call	j_call	cdr3_aa	cdr3_nt
18	NA	TRBV2	TRBD1	TRBJ1-2	CANLGGGTGFTLDYGYTF	TGTGCCAACCTCGGGGGGGGGACAGGGTTTACTCTCGACTATGGCTACACCTTC
17	NA	TRBV9	TRBD1	TRBJ2-5	CASTPREGQPLQETQYF	TGTGCCAGCACCCCCCGCGAGGGACAGCCCCTCCAAGAGACCCAGTACTTC
17	NA	TRBV9	TRBD1	TRBJ1-3	CASSVDGAGGRGNTIYF	TGTGCCAGCAGCGTTGATGGGGCAGGGGGCCGGGGAAACACCATATATTTT
16	NA	TRBV19	TRBD1	TRBJ1-1	CASSDHRDSANTEAFF	TGTGCCAGTAGTGACCACCGGGACAGCGCGAACACTGAAGCTTTCTTT
15	NA	TRBV11-2	NA	TRBJ1-1	CASSLNPGANTEAFF	TGTGCCAGCAGCTTAAACCCAGGGGCGAACACTGAAGCTTTCTTT
14	NA	TRBV28	TRBD2	TRBJ2-3	CASSSSGGTDTQYF	TGTGCCAGCAGTTCTAGCGGGGGGACAGATACGCAGTATTTT
17	NA	TRBV4-1	TRBD2	TRBJ2-3	CASSQPRLATSTDTQYF	TGCGCCAGCAGCCAGCCCCGACTAGCGACGAGCACAGATACGCAGTATTTT
16	NA	TRBV5-1	NA	TRBJ1-3	CASSTGQPGTGNTIYF	TGCGCCAGCAGCACCGGACAGCCAGGGACGGGAAACACCATATATTTT
15	NA	TRBV30	TRBD2	TRBJ2-1	CAWVFGGGVYGEQFF	TGTGCCTGGGTTTTTGGCGGGGGGGTCTACGGTGAGCAGTTCTTC
14	NA	TRBV27	TRBD1	TRBJ1-1	CASSWGTGNTEAFF	TGTGCCAGCAGTTGGGGGACAGGGAACACTGAAGCTTTCTTT
16	NA	TRBV7-2	NA	TRBJ1-2	CASSRTGTPFDYGYTF	TGTGCCAGCAGTCGAACCGGGACACCCTTCGACTATGGCTACACCTTC
16	NA	TRBV2	TRBD1	TRBJ1-1	CASMKRRTGGNTEAFF	TGTGCCAGCATGAAGAGAAGGACAGGGGGGAACACTGAAGCTTTCTTT
15	NA	TRBV6-5	NA	TRBJ2-3	CASRLTGGGFPTQYF	TGTGCCAGCAGACTCACAGGGGGGGGATTCCCTACGCAGTATTTT
15	NA	TRBV2	NA	TRBJ1-2	CASREQGPRGYGYTF	TGTGCCAGCAGGGAACAGGGCCCCAGGGGCTATGGCTACACCTTC
12	NA	TRBV5-4	NA	TRBJ1-1	CASHGRVPEAFF	TGTGCCAGCCACGGCCGGGTCCCTGAGGCTTTCTTT
15	NA	TRBV7-3	TRBD2	TRBJ2-5	CASSPKRGYGETQYF	TGTGCCAGCAGCCCCAAGCGGGGTTATGGGGAGACCCAGTACTTC
12	NA	TRBV7-9	NA	TRBJ1-1	CASSLAVTEAFF	TGTGCCAGCAGCTTAGCCGTCACTGAAGCTTTCTTT
16	NA	TRBV13	TRBD1	TRBJ2-3	CASSFRTTGASDTQYF	TGTGCCAGCAGCTTCCGGACCACAGGGGCATCAGATACGCAGTATTTT
13	NA	TRBV6-1	NA	TRBJ2-1	CASSVDSYNEQFF	TGTGCCAGCAGTGTAGACTCCTACAATGAGCAGTTCTTC
16	once	TRBV9	NA	TRBJ2-2	CASSSAGLRMTGELFF	TGTGCCAGCAGCTCCGCGGGACTGCGGATGACCGGGGAGCTGTTTTTT
16	NA	TRBV19	TRBD2	TRBJ2-1	CASSPPAGGGYNEQFF	TGTGCCAGTAGTCCCCCGGCGGGGGGTGGCTACAATGAGCAGTTCTTC
15	NA	TRBV7-2	NA	TRBJ1-4	CASSPSGLKGEKLFF	TGTGCCAGCAGCCCGAGCGGGCTTAAGGGTGAAAAACTGTTTTTT
14	NA	TRBV15	NA	TRBJ1-1	CAISKGWGGAEAFF	TGTGCCATCTCAAAGGGGTGGGGGGGCGCTGAAGCTTTCTTT
15	NA	TRBV6-6	NA	TRBJ1-5	CASLPGGGGNQPQHF	TGTGCCAGCCTCCCCGGGGGGGGTGGCAATCAGCCCCAGCATTTT
14	NA	TRBV5-1	NA	TRBJ1-1	CASSLGDWDTEAFF	TGCGCCAGCAGCTTGGGGGACTGGGACACTGAAGCTTTCTTT
17	once	TRBV7-6	NA	TRBJ1-3	CASSQTPSSGERNTIYF	TGTGCCAGCAGCCAGACCCCATCCTCAGGGGAACGGAACACCATATATTTT
18	NA	TRBV4-1	TRBD2	TRBJ2-1	CASSQVLAGAGSYNEQFF	TGCGCCAGCAGCCAAGTTCTAGCGGGAGCAGGCTCCTACAATGAGCAGTTCTTC
13	NA	TRBV7-9	NA	TRBJ1-1	CASSQGVNTEAFF	TGTGCCAGCAGCCAGGGCGTGAACACTGAAGCTTTCTTT
14	few	TRBV21-1	NA	TRBJ1-1	CASSKDRVNTEAFF	TGTGCCAGCAGCAAAGACAGGGTGAACACTGAAGCTTTCTTT
15	NA	TRBV7-9	NA	TRBJ2-2	CASSLVSQNTGELFF	TGTGCCAGCAGCTTAGTTAGCCAGAACACCGGGGAGCTGTTTTTT
18	NA	TRBV27	NA	TRBJ2-4	CASSPLWGTLRGKNIQYF	TGTGCCAGCAGTCCACTATGGGGGACTCTACGAGGCAAAAACATTCAGTACTTC
15	NA	TRBV18	NA	TRBJ1-1	CASSRADRLNTEAFF	TGTGCCAGCTCACGAGCCGACAGGTTGAACACTGAAGCTTTCTTT
13	NA	TRBV19	NA	TRBJ2-5	CASSSRTKETQYF	TGTGCCAGTAGTAGCCGGACTAAAGAGACCCAGTACTTC
17	once	TRBV2	TRBD2	TRBJ2-3	CASSEPPGGRVTDTQYF	TGTGCCAGCAGTGAACCCCCTGGGGGGAGGGTCACAGATACGCAGTATTTT
15	once	TRBV13	NA	TRBJ2-3	CASSFASPEADTQYF	TGTGCCAGCAGCTTTGCCAGCCCGGAGGCAGATACGCAGTATTTT
13	NA	TRBV5-3	NA	TRBJ2-1	CARSFDSPLEQFF	TGTGCCAGAAGCTTTGACAGTCCCCTTGAGCAGTTCTTC
14	NA	TRBV23-1	TRBD1	TRBJ1-1	CASIPGTGNTEAFF	TGCGCCAGCATACCCGGGACAGGGAACACTGAAGCTTTCTTT
16	NA	TRBV9	TRBD2	TRBJ2-4	CASSPFKASGSTIQYF	TGTGCCAGCAGCCCATTCAAGGCTAGCGGGAGTACCATTCAGTACTTC
16	NA	TRBV19	NA	TRBJ1-2	CASSIDLDRDIESYTF	TGTGCCAGTAGTATCGATTTGGACCGGGACATAGAGAGCTACACCTTC
14	NA	TRBV7-9	NA	TRBJ2-3	CASSLAAGYITQYF	TGTGCCAGCAGCTTAGCGGCAGGTTATATTACGCAGTATTTT